The rows below give T cell receptor beta chains drawn from one sample of a study of CD8+ T cells in alopecia areata. This table comes from immunoSEQ multiplex PCR, and its TCRdb copy is limited to in-frame clones, with some not included. Of more than 110,000 clones in the sample, about 60% were seen once. The sequenced sample was CD4+ T cells sorted from blood, obtained at week 0. All receptors derive from a human donor with alopecia areata. CDR3s include the opening cysteine and the closing phenylalanine or tryptophan. D genes are given only for firm matches. Clone size is not always given. Where it is, it says once, few, many or a class for expanded clones.

V: TRBV5-6; J: TRBJ1-1; D: -; size: -; DNA: TGTGCCAGCAGCTTGTTGAACACTGAAGCTTTCTTT; CDR3: CASSLLNTEAFF
V: TRBV2; J: TRBJ2-1; D: -; size: -; DNA: TGTGCCAGCGCCAGTGTTGTGGGTCTTAGCTCCTACAATGAGCAGTTCTTC; CDR3: CASASVVGLSSYNEQFF
V: TRBV18; J: TRBJ2-5; D: -; size: -; DNA: TGTGCCAGCTCACCACGATCAGACTCGCAAGAGACCCAGTACTTC; CDR3: CASSPRSDSQETQYF
V: TRBV7-2; J: TRBJ2-5; D: -; size: -; DNA: TGTGCCAGCAGCCAAAACACAGCCTCGGGGGCCCAGTACTTC; CDR3: CASSQNTASGAQYF
V: TRBV5-1; J: TRBJ2-3; D: -; size: few; DNA: TGCGCCAGCCACGCTACTAGCACAGATACGCAGTATTTT; CDR3: CASHATSTDTQYF
V: TRBV5-1; J: TRBJ1-4; D: -; size: few; DNA: TGCGCCAGCAGCCCGACTCCAACTAATGAAAAACTGTTTTTT; CDR3: CASSPTPTNEKLFF
V: TRBV27; J: TRBJ1-2; D: -; size: -; DNA: TGTGCCAGCAGTTTCGTGGGAAACTATGGCTACACCTTC; CDR3: CASSFVGNYGYTF
V: TRBV19; J: TRBJ1-2; D: -; size: -; DNA: TGTGCCAGTAGTAGGGACGGCTATGGCTACACCTTC; CDR3: CASSRDGYGYTF
V: TRBV25-1; J: TRBJ2-1; D: -; size: -; DNA: TGTGCCAGCAGTGAAGGAGGGGGGCAGTACAATGAGCAGTTCTTC; CDR3: CASSEGGGQYNEQFF
V: TRBV2; J: TRBJ2-3; D: -; size: -; DNA: TGTGCCAGCAGTGGGACAGCCAGCACAGATACGCAGTATTTT; CDR3: CASSGTASTDTQYF
V: TRBV29-1; J: TRBJ2-2; D: -; size: -; DNA: TGCAGCGTTGTCGGCGGGACCGCCCCACGGGAGCTGTTTTTT; CDR3: CSVVGGTAPRELFF
V: TRBV7-2; J: TRBJ2-3; D: TRBD1; size: -; DNA: TGTGCCAGCAGGACAGGGGGCGGGGATACGCAGTATTTT; CDR3: CASRTGGGDTQYF
V: TRBV5-1; J: TRBJ2-5; D: -; size: -; DNA: TGCGCCAGCATCGGAGGGGCTGTGGCTGGGGAGACCCAGTACTTC; CDR3: CASIGGAVAGETQYF
V: TRBV6-5; J: TRBJ2-7; D: -; size: once; DNA: TGTGCCAGCAGTTACGGGGACGAGCAGTACTTC; CDR3: CASSYGDEQYF
V: TRBV30; J: TRBJ2-2; D: -; size: -; DNA: TGTGCCTGGAGTGTGGGGAACACCGGGGAGCTGTTTTTT; CDR3: CAWSVGNTGELFF
V: TRBV19; J: TRBJ1-6; D: -; size: -; DNA: TGTGCCAGTATGAAGGTGAACAATTCACCCCTCCACTTT; CDR3: CASMKVNNSPLHF
V: TRBV15; J: TRBJ2-7; D: -; size: -; DNA: TGTGCCACCAGCCCATCGGGCAAATCCTCCTACGAGCAGTACTTC; CDR3: CATSPSGKSSYEQYF
V: TRBV30; J: TRBJ2-7; D: TRBD2; size: -; DNA: TGTGCCTGGAACCAAGGGCGGGTAGCGGGACTCTCCTACGAGCAGTACTTC; CDR3: CAWNQGRVAGLSYEQYF
V: TRBV7-9; J: TRBJ2-5; D: -; size: -; DNA: TGTGCCAGCAGCCCTCGGACAGTACAAGAGACCCAGTACTTC; CDR3: CASSPRTVQETQYF
V: TRBV25-1; J: TRBJ1-4; D: TRBD1; size: -; DNA: TGTGCCAGCAGTGGTGGGACAGGGGGAAATGAAAAACTGTTTTTT; CDR3: CASSGGTGGNEKLFF
V: TRBV4-3; J: TRBJ1-1; D: -; size: -; DNA: TGCGCCAGCAGCCCGTCCCTCTTGGGACGCCGGACGACTGAAGCTTTCTTT; CDR3: CASSPSLLGRRTTEAFF
V: TRBV29-1; J: TRBJ2-1; D: -; size: -; DNA: TGCAGCGGGGTGGGGAGCTCCTACAATGAGCAGTTCTTC; CDR3: CSGVGSSYNEQFF
V: TRBV2; J: TRBJ1-6; D: -; size: -; DNA: TGTGCCAGCAGTCCAGCATCCAACAGTTCACCCCTCCACTTT; CDR3: CASSPASNSSPLHF
V: TRBV7-9; J: TRBJ2-5; D: -; size: -; DNA: TGTGCCAGCAGCCAAGGACAGACTACCCAGGAGACCCAGTACTTC; CDR3: CASSQGQTTQETQYF
V: TRBV7-7; J: TRBJ2-6; D: -; size: -; DNA: TGTGCTAGCAGCTCCGGCAGGGCTGGGGCCAACGTCCTGACTTTC; CDR3: CASSSGRAGANVLTF
V: TRBV27; J: TRBJ1-2; D: TRBD1; size: -; DNA: TGTGCCAGCAGTCGCGCGGGACAGGGGGCTCTTCGGGATGGCTACACCTTC; CDR3: CASSRAGQGALRDGYTF
V: TRBV15; J: TRBJ2-2; D: TRBD1; size: -; DNA: TGTGCCACGACTGATTGGACAGGGAGCACCGCCGGGGAGCTGTTTTTT; CDR3: CATTDWTGSTAGELFF
V: TRBV7-9; J: TRBJ1-4; D: TRBD1; size: -; DNA: TGTGCCAGCAGCTTAGATGGACAGGTGTATGAAAAACTGTTTTTT; CDR3: CASSLDGQVYEKLFF
V: TRBV5-1; J: TRBJ2-1; D: TRBD1; size: -; DNA: TGCGCCAGCAGCTTGGGGACAGGGAATGAGCAGTTCTTC; CDR3: CASSLGTGNEQFF
V: TRBV5-6; J: TRBJ2-3; D: -; size: once; DNA: TGTGCCAGCAGCCGGGACGTAGGTAGTACGCAGTATTTT; CDR3: CASSRDVGSTQYF
V: TRBV29-1; J: TRBJ2-5; D: TRBD2; size: -; DNA: TGCAGCGTTGCTGAACGGGGGGGCCAAGGGACCCAGTACTTC; CDR3: CSVAERGGQGTQYF
V: TRBV21-1; J: TRBJ1-6; D: -; size: few; DNA: TGTGCCAGCAGCGTCAGTTCCTATAATTCACCCCTCCACTTT; CDR3: CASSVSSYNSPLHF
V: TRBV30; J: TRBJ1-1; D: -; size: few; DNA: TGTGCCTGGAGTGTCTCGTTGAACACTGAAGCTTTCTTT; CDR3: CAWSVSLNTEAFF
V: TRBV14; J: TRBJ1-6; D: -; size: few; DNA: TGTGCCAGTGAGCCAGGGTGGGAAGGGCATAATTCACCCCTCCACTTT; CDR3: CASEPGWEGHNSPLHF
V: TRBV5-1; J: TRBJ2-1; D: -; size: -; DNA: TGCGCCAGCAGCTTGGGCCAGTCTGGGAATGAGCAGTTCTTC; CDR3: CASSLGQSGNEQFF
V: TRBV5-1; J: TRBJ2-5; D: TRBD1; size: -; DNA: TGCGCCAGCAGTGCGGAGGTGACAGGGGAAGAGACCCAGTACTTC; CDR3: CASSAEVTGEETQYF
V: TRBV29-1; J: TRBJ2-5; D: -; size: -; DNA: TGCAGCGTTGCCCCGTCCGTGGGGACCCAGTACTTC; CDR3: CSVAPSVGTQYF
V: TRBV7-9; J: TRBJ2-3; D: -; size: -; DNA: TGTGCCAGCAGCCCCAATGGGTTAGGAGATACGCAGTATTTT; CDR3: CASSPNGLGDTQYF
V: TRBV4-1; J: TRBJ2-5; D: -; size: -; DNA: TGCGCCAGCAGCCAATGGCGAGGGGAGACCCAGTACTTC; CDR3: CASSQWRGETQYF
V: TRBV20-1; J: TRBJ2-2; D: -; size: -; DNA: TGCAGTGCTAGAAACACCGGGGAGCTGTTTTTT; CDR3: CSARNTGELFF
V: TRBV30; J: TRBJ1-6; D: TRBD1; size: once; DNA: TGTGCCTGGAGTGTAGGACAGGGTTCACCCCTCCACTTT; CDR3: CAWSVGQGSPLHF
V: TRBV10-3; J: TRBJ2-7; D: TRBD2; size: -; DNA: TGTGCCATCAGCCCACTAGCGGGGGCCGTTTACGAGCAGTACTTC; CDR3: CAISPLAGAVYEQYF
V: TRBV2; J: TRBJ2-3; D: TRBD2; size: -; DNA: TGTGCCAGCAGTGATTTGGGACTAGTCACAGATACGCAGTATTTT; CDR3: CASSDLGLVTDTQYF
V: TRBV29-1; J: TRBJ1-2; D: -; size: few; DNA: TGCAGCGTTGAAGATCTACGCTACTATGGCTACACCTTC; CDR3: CSVEDLRYYGYTF
V: TRBV7-3; J: TRBJ2-7; D: -; size: few; DNA: TGTGCCAGCAGCCCCCTAGGGACGGGGGCTATAGACGAGCAGTACTTC; CDR3: CASSPLGTGAIDEQYF
V: TRBV6-5; J: TRBJ2-5; D: TRBD1; size: -; DNA: TGTGCCATCTCGGAGATGGGACAGCAAGAGACCCAGTACTTC; CDR3: CAISEMGQQETQYF
V: TRBV7-9; J: TRBJ1-4; D: -; size: -; DNA: TGTGCCAGCAGTCCCCTGTTTGTGGGGATTAATGAAAAACTGTTTTTT; CDR3: CASSPLFVGINEKLFF
V: TRBV7-2; J: TRBJ2-1; D: -; size: -; DNA: TGTGCCAGCAGCCTTCGGGTGGGTGAGCAGTTCTTC; CDR3: CASSLRVGEQFF
V: TRBV19; J: TRBJ2-5; D: -; size: -; DNA: TGTGCCAGTAGTGTTACCCAGCGGGAGACCCAGTACTTC; CDR3: CASSVTQRETQYF
V: TRBV4-1; J: TRBJ2-4; D: -; size: -; DNA: TGCGCCAGCAGCCAAGATGGACTGGGCCTAGCCAAAAACATTCAGTACTTC; CDR3: CASSQDGLGLAKNIQYF
V: TRBV29-1; J: TRBJ2-1; D: TRBD1; size: -; DNA: TGCAGCGTTACTCGACAGGGCACCTACAATGAGCAGTTCTTC; CDR3: CSVTRQGTYNEQFF
V: TRBV6-5; J: TRBJ2-5; D: -; size: -; DNA: TGTGCCAGCAGCCGACAGTTGCAAGAGACCCAGTACTTC; CDR3: CASSRQLQETQYF